One and the same sample provided the 21 T cell receptor beta chains below, sequenced in a study of blood T cell repertoires in COVID-19. Produced via immunoSEQ multiplex PCR; TCRdb's table is partial and in-frame only. The repertoire includes about 430,000 clones, 85% to 90% of them detected once, and 0.95% to 1.3% sits in the top ten. Sequenced material: PBMCs or T cells enriched from blood (not recorded which). The receptors here all came from a man younger than 45 who had recovered from COVID-19.

This chain joins TRBV6-5 and TRBJ1-2; D is unresolved. There are 13 residues in the CDR3. Trimming cost V 0 bases and J 5 bases, with 7 bases left between them. CDR1 MNHEY and CDR2 SVGAGI come from the germline V gene. The CDR3, as DNA: TGTGCCAGCAGTTACTCGATAGAATATGGCTACACCTTC. Translating gives CASSYSIEYGYTF.

The CDR3 reads CASSPWDSANTGELFF. CDR3 nucleotides: TGTGCCAGCAGCCCCTGGGACAGCGCGAACACCGGGGAGCTGTTTTTT. The V call is TRBV9, the J call TRBJ2-2, with 7 bases identical to TRBD1. Germline V lookup: CDR1 SGDLS, CDR2 YYNGEE. V lost 4 bases to trimming and J lost 0 bases; unmatched junction nucleotides: 6. The CDR3 sequence is 16 residues long.

This clone was recorded only once. The V call is TRBV5-4, the J call TRBJ2-7; D is unresolved. Between the trimmed V and J ends, which lost 2 bases and 0 bases, there was a span of 6 bases. Germline V CDR1 and CDR2: SGHNT, YYREEE (reference sequence). The CDR3 covers 13 residues. CDR3 protein: CASSFRASYEQYF. The DNA for the CDR3 is TGTGCCAGCAGCTTTCGCGCCTCCTACGAGCAGTACTTC. Complete variable domain (other parts from reference TRBV5-4 and TRBJ2-7): ETGVTQSPTHLIKTRGQQVTLRCSSQSGHNTVSWYQQALGQGPQFIFQYYREEENGRGNFPPRFSGLQFPNYSSELNVNALELDDSALYLCASSFRASYEQYFGPGTRLTVT.

The count of this clone is one. This chain joins TRBV9 and TRBJ2-3; D gene ambiguous. With 0 bases removed from V and 4 bases from J, the gap between germline ends came to 9 bases. Looked up from germline, CDR1 is SGDLS and CDR2 is YYNGEE. CDR3 length: 14 amino acids. The CDR3 DNA sequence: TGTGCCAGCAGCGTAGACAGTCACGCAGATACGCAGTATTTT. It yields the protein CASSVDSHADTQYF.

The chain recombines TRBV30 with TRBJ2-3; D not certain. The length of the CDR3 is 15 residues. V was cut by 4 bases and J by 4 bases, with 18 bases left in between. The germline V gene has CDR1 GTSNPN and CDR2 SVGIG (reference sequence). CDR3 nucleotides: TGTGCCTGGACCCGAACTTTGCTGAGCGCAGATACGCAGTATTTT. Translated, it gives CAWTRTLLSADTQYF.

The chain combines TRBV27 with TRBJ2-1; 7 bases are shared with TRBD1. V was pared by 3 bases and J by 6 bases, with 8 bases of the junction left unmatched. The CDR3 spans 15 residues. Germline CDR1 and CDR2: MNHEY and SMNVEV (reference sequence). The CDR3 protein is CASSFNLPGGNEQFF. The CDR3 bases are TGTGCCAGCAGTTTCAACCTCCCAGGGGGCAATGAGCAGTTCTTC.

Comment on this clone: The sample carries other DNA sequences with the same CDR3. The rearrangement uses TRBV3-1 (or the pseudogene TRBV3-2) and TRBJ1-1; D remains unclear. This CDR3 has 14 amino acids. V gave up 4 bases and J gave up 2 bases, with 11 bases separating them. From germline, CDR1 is LGHDT and CDR2 YNNKEL (reference sequence). The CDR3 nucleotides are TGTGCCAGCAGCCCTCGGACGGGAAACACTGAAGCTTTCTTT. The encoded protein is CASSPRTGNTEAFF.

V gene TRBV30 combines with J gene TRBJ2-7; unclear D gene. Trimming shortened V by 5 bases and J by 2 bases, and 7 bases separated the two germline ends. This CDR3 region has 11 residues. The germline gives CDR1 GTSNPN, CDR2 SVGIG (reference sequence). The CDR3 region has the DNA TGTGCCTGGGGAACAACCTACGAGCAGTACTTC. Translation gives CAWGTTYEQYF.

The CDR3 DNA reads TGCGCCAGCAGCTCCTCTAAGGGACAGGTCATTAGGAATGAGCAGTTCTTC. Translation: CASSSSKGQVIRNEQFF. The rearrangement joins TRBV5-1 to TRBJ2-1, with 8 bases aligning to TRBD1. The trim removed 3 bases at V and 7 bases at J, leaving 15 bases unmatched. The CDR3 length is 17 residues. Germline CDR1 SGHRS, CDR2 YFSETQ.

This rearrangement joins TRBV10-1 to TRBJ2-7; 9 bases line up with TRBD1. This CDR3 region has 16 residues. V was pared by 2 bases and J by 3 bases, with 8 bases of the junction left unmatched. The germline gives CDR1 WNHNN, CDR2 SYGVQD (reference sequence). DNA for the CDR3: TGCGCCAGCAGTGAGGGGACAGGGATAACCGGCTACGAGCAGTACTTC. It is translated as CASSEGTGITGYEQYF.

V usage is TRBV6-5 and J usage is TRBJ2-3; D gene uncertain. This CDR3 comprises 11 residues. The germline V and J ends were trimmed by 7 bases and 3 bases, with 5 bases remaining between them. Germline V gene lookup returns CDR1 MNHEY and CDR2 SVGAGI. The CDR3 DNA sequence: TGTGCCAGCACCAGGACAGATACGCAGTATTTT. Translating gives CASTRTDTQYF.

This chain connects TRBV3-1 (or the pseudogene TRBV3-2) to TRBJ2-3, with D tentatively TRBD2 (6 bases). Between the trimmed V and J ends, which lost 3 bases and 6 bases, there was a span of 22 bases. This CDR3 has 17 residues. Germline V lookup: CDR1 LGHDT, CDR2 YNNKEL (reference sequence). The CDR3: CASSHPLEGPRVDTQYF. CDR3 nucleotides: TGTGCCAGCAGCCACCCCCTGGAGGGACCGAGAGTTGATACGCAGTATTTT.

CDR3 bases: TGTGCCAGCAGCCGGGACAGCTACACCGGGGAGCTGTTTTTT. Translated, it gives CASSRDSYTGELFF. V and J are TRBV7-9 and TRBJ2-2; 7 bases align to TRBD1. CDR3 length: 14 residues. V shed 5 bases and J 3 bases; nucleotides not matched to a gene: 3. CDR1 and CDR2 from the germline V gene are SEHNR and FQNEAQ (reference sequence).

This rearrangement joins TRBV2 to TRBJ2-4; 13 bases are a match to TRBD2. V trimming: 7 bases; J trimming: 12 bases; junction bases outside the gene matches: 12. The germline gives CDR1 SNHLY, CDR2 FYNNEI. The CDR3 runs 15 residues. CDR3 amino acids: CASNPGTSGISTQYF. In DNA form, the CDR3 reads TGTGCCAGCAATCCAGGGACTAGCGGGATCTCGACTCAGTACTTC.

This clone was counted a single time. The V and J genes are TRBV11-3 and TRBJ2-1; the match to TRBD2 covers 9 bases. The CDR3 is 14 residues long. Unmatched junction bases numbered 6, after V lost 3 bases and J lost 9 bases. The germline CDR1 and CDR2 sequences are SGHNT and YENEEA. CDR3 bases: TGTGCCAGCAGCTTCCTTAGCGGGAGCAGTGAGCAGTTCTTC. Residues: CASSFLSGSSEQFF.

The V call is TRBV5-1, the J call TRBJ2-1; 9 bases match TRBD2. The CDR3 covers 14 residues. J was trimmed by 7 bases and V by 6 bases; bases with no gene match: 8. In germline, CDR1 is SGHRS, CDR2 YFSETQ. As DNA, the CDR3 is TGCGCCAGCACATTAGCGGGAGCCACGAATGAGCAGTTCTTC. Its translation is CASTLAGATNEQFF.

Only a few counts were recorded for this clone. The rearrangement joins TRBV7-2 to TRBJ1-4; D gene unclear. CDR1 is SGHTA and CDR2 is FQGNSA in the germline V gene. The CDR3 has 15 amino acids. V was pared by 7 bases and J by 0 bases, with 12 bases between. The CDR3 coding sequence is TGTGCCAGCACCTACCGAGCCTCAACTAATGAAAAACTGTTTTTT. Its protein product is CASTYRASTNEKLFF.

The chain couples TRBV20-1 to TRBJ1-5, with TRBD1 matching over 7 bases. The CDR3 length is 16 residues. V was pared by 3 bases and J by 1 base, with 9 bases of the junction left unmatched. Germline V gene data show CDR1 as DFQATT and CDR2 as SNEGSKA (reference sequence). CDR3 sequence reads: CSASSEGASSNQPQHF. CDR3 sequence (DNA): TGCAGTGCTAGTTCAGAGGGGGCATCGAGCAATCAGCCCCAGCATTTT.

This clone was counted a single time. J is TRBJ1-6 and V is TRBV28; TRBD1 might be the D (5 bases). Germline-derived CDR1 and CDR2 are MDHEN and SYDVKM. The ends were cut back, 2 bases at V and 7 bases at J, with 18 bases in the middle. This CDR3 comprises 17 residues. Here the CDR3 DNA reads TGTGCCAGCAGTTTACTGGCAGGGAGGTCTCTAAATTCACCCCTCCACTTT. Residues: CASSLLAGRSLNSPLHF.

The chain uses TRBV28 and TRBJ2-7; possibly TRBD2 for D (5 bases). The germline gives CDR1 MDHEN, CDR2 SYDVKM. The CDR3 spans 14 residues. Deletions cut 6 bases from V and 3 bases from J, with 15 bases between. In nucleotides, the CDR3 is TGTGCCAGCAGGGGTAGCGTGAAAGTCTACGAGCAGTACTTC. Translating it yields CASRGSVKVYEQYF.

CDR3 nucleotides: TGTGCCAGCAGTTTAGTTTCGAGCGGGGAGCTGTTTTTT. The encoded protein is CASSLVSSGELFF. This chain links TRBV12-3 or TRBV12-4 with TRBJ2-2; D is unclear. Deletions cut 1 base from V and 7 bases from J, with 7 bases between. The CDR3 covers 13 residues.